These 10 T cell receptor beta chains came from one sample sequenced in a study of blood T cell repertoires in COVID-19. Sequencing was performed with immunoSEQ multiplex PCR; in TCRdb, only in-frame clones are kept and a portion is missing. This table has about 430,000 clones, 70% to 90% appearing once. Sequencing was performed on PBMCs or T cells enriched from blood (not recorded which). The receptors were gathered from a young woman who had been exposed to COVID-19.

The chain has TRBV6-5 and TRBJ1-1; TRBD1 aligns across 8 bases. The length of the CDR3 is 15 residues. The junction had 13 bases not matched to a gene; V was cut back by 7 bases and J by 6 bases. CDR1 and CDR2 from the germline V gene are MNHEY and SVGAGI. CDR3 nucleotides: TGTGCCAGCAATACGGACAGGGTGGGAGGGGCTGAAGCTTTCTTT. Translated: CASNTDRVGGAEAFF.

This clone was observed a handful of times. The chain combines TRBV28 with TRBJ2-7, with TRBD2 matching 12 bases. The CDR3 length is 23 residues. With 4 bases clipped from V and 0 bases from J, the junction kept 25 bases outside the gene matches. Germline assignment: CDR1 MDHEN and CDR2 SYDVKM. This CDR3 is CASSSPWAGGLLAGGSLSYEQYF. The DNA for the CDR3 is TGTGCCAGCAGTTCCCCATGGGCAGGGGGTTTACTAGCGGGAGGTTCCCTCTCCTACGAGCAGTACTTC.

The rearrangement joins TRBV6-5 to TRBJ1-2; 7 nucleotides align to TRBD1. CDR3 length: 15 amino acids. From germline, CDR1 is MNHEY and CDR2 SVGAGI. With V trimmed by 7 bases and J by 0 bases, 8 bases remained unmatched. The CDR3 DNA follows: TGTGCCAGCAATCACCGGGACAGAGCTAACTATGGCTACACCTTC. This sequence encodes CASNHRDRANYGYTF.

J is TRBJ2-7 and V is TRBV5-5; TRBD2 might be the D (6 bases). CDR3 length: 16 amino acids. Trimming pared 3 bases from V and 6 bases from J, leaving 22 bases between. Germline loops: CDR1 SGHKS, CDR2 YYEKEE (reference sequence). The CDR3 region is CASSSDLTSYLSEQYF. The CDR3 DNA sequence: TGTGCCAGCAGCTCCGACCTGACTAGTTATTTGTCCGAGCAGTACTTC.

The sample holds a few counts of this clone. The chain recombines TRBV5-8 with TRBJ2-7; 10 bases match TRBD1. The V gene's germline CDR1 is SGHTS and CDR2 YDEGEE. The CDR3 is made up of 15 amino acids. V gave up 0 bases and J gave up 4 bases; unmatched junction bases: 4. CDR3 region: CASSLEGTGDYEQYF. The DNA for the CDR3 is TGTGCCAGCAGCTTGGAGGGGACAGGGGATTACGAGCAGTACTTC.

The V and J genes are TRBV27 and TRBJ1-6, with D unresolved. V lost 4 bases to trimming and J lost 12 bases, with 7 bases between them. CDR3 size: 11 residues. Germline-derived CDR1 and CDR2 are MNHEY and SMNVEV (reference sequence). The CDR3 protein is CASSSAGPLHF. The CDR3 bases are TGTGCCAGCAGTTCGGCAGGACCCCTCCACTTT.

The genes are TRBV27 and TRBJ2-5; D gene uncertain. Trimming removed 2 bases at V and 1 base at J, with 5 bases between. CDR1 is MNHEY and CDR2 is SMNVEV in the germline V gene (reference sequence). The CDR3 runs 13 residues. The CDR3 DNA reads as TGTGCCAGCAGTTTAGCTACCCAAGAGACCCAGTACTTC. This encodes CASSLATQETQYF.

This sequence joins TRBV28 and TRBJ1-5, with D perhaps TRBD1 (5 bases). Germline V gives CDR1 MDHEN, CDR2 SYDVKM. This CDR3 region has 10 residues. The germline V and J ends were trimmed by 5 bases and 13 bases, with 9 bases remaining between them. The CDR3 DNA follows: TGTGCCAGCAGTGGGGGGGGACAGCATTTT. Translation: CASSGGGQHF.

As concerns this clone: The sample carries other DNA sequences with the same CDR3. V is TRBV7-9 and J is TRBJ1-4; the D is unclear. CDR3 length equals 14 residues. Deletions cut 3 bases from V and 4 bases from J, with 9 bases between. From germline, CDR1 is SEHNR and CDR2 FQNEAQ (reference sequence). For the CDR3, the DNA is TGTGCCAGCAGCTTGGTGGAGGGTAATGAAAAACTGTTTTTT. This codes for CASSLVEGNEKLFF.

This clone showed up just once. The chain couples TRBV18 to TRBJ2-7; no clear D. V lost 1 base and J 3 bases, leaving 7 bases between the germline ends. The CDR3 loop spans 13 amino acids. Germline-derived CDR1 and CDR2 are KGHSH and LQKENI. The CDR3 nucleotides read TGTGCCAGCTCACCACGGGCCTTCTACGAGCAGTACTTC. Translating it yields CASSPRAFYEQYF.